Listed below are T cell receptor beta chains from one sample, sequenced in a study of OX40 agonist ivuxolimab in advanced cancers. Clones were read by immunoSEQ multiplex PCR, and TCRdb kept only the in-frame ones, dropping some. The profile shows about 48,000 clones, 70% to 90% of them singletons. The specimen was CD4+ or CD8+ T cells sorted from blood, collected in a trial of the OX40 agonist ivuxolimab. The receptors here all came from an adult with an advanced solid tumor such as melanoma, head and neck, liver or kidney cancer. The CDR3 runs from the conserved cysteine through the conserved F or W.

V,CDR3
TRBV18,CASSSDRNYGYTF
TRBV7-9,CASSPGSVLWETQYF
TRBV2,CASRSQGAQGDTEAFF
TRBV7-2,CASSPTSGEKLFF
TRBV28,CASISWGLTSERLSEQYF
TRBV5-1,CASSSIASTDTQYF
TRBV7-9,CASSLGGLETQYF
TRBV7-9,CASSTGQGYEQYF
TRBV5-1,CASSPEGQAKNIQYF
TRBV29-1,CSVGTSGSGNEQFF
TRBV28,CASSFERGARVQPQHF
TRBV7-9,CASSPPGAPGEKLFF
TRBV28,CAIRQGGVTEAFF
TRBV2,CATLPTGGYNSPLHF
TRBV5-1,CASSLEPDYEQYF
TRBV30,CAWSVRGAQHF
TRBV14,CASSQLGGSPLHF
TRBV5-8,CASSARARGFYEQYF
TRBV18,CASSPQGGAGGRFEQFF
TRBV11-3,CTVPGTGGNNYTDTQYF
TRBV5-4,CASSEGTALRQYF
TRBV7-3,CASSFTGGAASYEQYF
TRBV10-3,CAISESGGSSGTQYF
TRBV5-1,CASSSGRGPGEQYF
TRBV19,CASSMYGRAMETQYF
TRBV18,CASSIGRNTEAFF
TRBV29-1,CSVVMRSTNTEAFF
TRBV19,CASRPSGTSGREQYF
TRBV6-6,CASSDNYEQYF
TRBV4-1,CASSQGLASTYEQYF
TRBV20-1,CSADVTQEHTF
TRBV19,CASSIRSLAGENKGSTDTQYF
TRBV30,CAWSVGGSGADTQYF
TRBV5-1,CASSQVGRDGDTQYF
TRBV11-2,CASSLTAGIDTEAFF
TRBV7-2,CASSSRTGEGEKLFF
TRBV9,CASSRLSGRADYNEQFF
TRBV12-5,CASGGQPQHF
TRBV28,CASSPRGSGFQETQYF
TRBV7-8,CASSRLAGAYNEQFF
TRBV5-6,CASSFGLEETQYF
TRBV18,CASSPRGGARSYEQYF
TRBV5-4,CASSSDRENEKLFF
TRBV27,CASSWNRGTGKNSPLHF
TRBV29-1,CSVAGIMNTEAFF
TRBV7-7,CASSLGGSGTGNTIYF
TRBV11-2,CASSLDQVAGLSYGYTF
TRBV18,CASSLKSLGDTQYF
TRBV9,CASSVDGTTAYEQYF
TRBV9,CASSAGRAAGAYEQYF
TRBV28,CASRSGTDYGYTF
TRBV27,CASRRGGSTDTQYF
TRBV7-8,CASSLRRVPDTQYF
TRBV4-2,CASSPLGGQGQRAFF
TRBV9,CASSVVVGNEQFF